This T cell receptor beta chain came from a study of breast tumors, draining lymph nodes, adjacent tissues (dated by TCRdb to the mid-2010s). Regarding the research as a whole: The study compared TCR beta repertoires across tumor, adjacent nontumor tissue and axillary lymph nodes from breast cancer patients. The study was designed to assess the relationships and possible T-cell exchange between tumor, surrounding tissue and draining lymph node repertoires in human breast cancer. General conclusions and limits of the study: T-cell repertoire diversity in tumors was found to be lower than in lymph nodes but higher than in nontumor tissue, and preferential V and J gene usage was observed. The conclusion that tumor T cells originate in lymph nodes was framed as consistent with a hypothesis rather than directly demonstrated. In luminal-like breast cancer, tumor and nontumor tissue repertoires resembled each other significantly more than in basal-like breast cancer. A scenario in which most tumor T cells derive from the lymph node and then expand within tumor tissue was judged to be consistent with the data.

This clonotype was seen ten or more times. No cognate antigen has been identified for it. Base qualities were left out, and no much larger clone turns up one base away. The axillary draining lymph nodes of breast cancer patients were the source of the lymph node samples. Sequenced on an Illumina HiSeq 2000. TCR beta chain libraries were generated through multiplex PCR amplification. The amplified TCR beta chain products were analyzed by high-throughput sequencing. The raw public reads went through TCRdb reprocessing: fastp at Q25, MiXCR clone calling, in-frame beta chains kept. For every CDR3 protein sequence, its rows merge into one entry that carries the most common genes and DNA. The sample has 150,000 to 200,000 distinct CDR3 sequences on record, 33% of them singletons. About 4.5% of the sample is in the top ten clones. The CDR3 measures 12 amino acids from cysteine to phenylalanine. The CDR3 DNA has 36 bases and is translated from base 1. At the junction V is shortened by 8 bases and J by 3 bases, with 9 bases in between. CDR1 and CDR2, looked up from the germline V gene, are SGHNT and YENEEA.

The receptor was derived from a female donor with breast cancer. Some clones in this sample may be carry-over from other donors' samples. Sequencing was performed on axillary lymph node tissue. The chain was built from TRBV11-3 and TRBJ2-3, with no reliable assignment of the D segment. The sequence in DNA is TGTGCCAGCGGGCAGGTAACAGATACGCAGTATTTT. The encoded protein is CASGQVTDTQYF.